These T cell receptor beta chains were read from a single sample in a study of blood T cell repertoires in COVID-19. Assay: immunoSEQ multiplex PCR; the TCRdb copy retains only in-frame clones and omits some. The sample carries hundreds of thousands of clones, approximately 80% recorded once. The specimen sequenced was peripheral blood. The receptors were gathered from a woman aged 45 to 65 with acute or convalescent COVID-19. Each CDR3 is given with its conserved first and last residue. Each record gives: clone size, J gene, D gene, V gene, CDR3 DNA, CDR3 protein. The D gene is left open where the match is weak. Some rows have no size entry. The others give once, few or many, or a class for an expanded clone.

>NA|TRBJ2-1|NA|TRBV7-9
TGTGCCAGCAGCTTATTGGAGAGCTCCTACAATGAGCAGTTCTTC
CASSLLESSYNEQFF
>NA|TRBJ1-2|NA|TRBV7-8
TGTGCCAGCAGCTTAATTTTGGGGGGGATGACGAACTATGGCTACACCTTC
CASSLILGGMTNYGYTF
>NA|TRBJ2-2|NA|TRBV28
TGTGCCAGCAGTTTCAAGGACTACTACACCGGGGAGCTGTTTTTT
CASSFKDYYTGELFF
>NA|TRBJ1-2|NA|TRBV5-1
TGCGCCAGCAGCTTGGGACTGGGGGAGGCAGCCGGCTACACCTTC
CASSLGLGEAAGYTF
>NA|TRBJ2-7|TRBD1|TRBV19
TGTGCCAGTAGCTCTACAGGGGACGCGGGCGACGAGCAGTACTTC
CASSSTGDAGDEQYF
>NA|TRBJ2-6|NA|TRBV5-1
TGCGCCAGCAGCTTGGGGCATACTGGGGCCAACGTCCTGACTTTC
CASSLGHTGANVLTF
>NA|TRBJ2-3|NA|TRBV10-3
TGTGCCATCAGTGAGTCCTCAGATACGCAGTATTTT
CAISESSDTQYF
>NA|TRBJ2-2|TRBD2|TRBV28
TGTGCCAGCAGTTCAAGCGGGAGCACCGGGGAGCTGTTTTTT
CASSSSGSTGELFF
>NA|TRBJ2-1|TRBD2|TRBV4-3
TGCGCCAGCAGCCAAGGGTCAGCGGGGGGTGCCTACAATGAGCAGTTCTTC
CASSQGSAGGAYNEQFF
>NA|TRBJ1-1|TRBD1|TRBV25-1
TGTGCCAGCACAATCCCCCTACAGGGGCCGAACACTGAAGCTTTCTTT
CASTIPLQGPNTEAFF
>NA|TRBJ1-4|NA|TRBV25-1
TGTGCCAGCAGTGATGCAGGGAATGAAAAACTGTTTTTT
CASSDAGNEKLFF
>NA|TRBJ2-3|NA|TRBV5-1
TGCGCCAGCAGCTTCCGCAGGGGTAGCACAGATACGCAGTATTTT
CASSFRRGSTDTQYF
>NA|TRBJ2-3|TRBD2|TRBV9
TGTGCCAGCAGTGTTAATGGACTAGCGTTAACAGATACGCAGTATTTT
CASSVNGLALTDTQYF
>NA|TRBJ2-2|NA|TRBV3-1/TRBV3-2
TGTGCCAGCTCCGGGACAAGGGGGTTCACCGGGGAGCTGTTTTTT
CASSGTRGFTGELFF
>NA|TRBJ2-5|TRBD2|TRBV24-1
TGTGCCACCAGTGATTCCGGACTAGCGGGAATACAGACCCAGTACTTC
CATSDSGLAGIQTQYF
>NA|TRBJ1-4|NA|TRBV25-1
TGTGCCACCCGGGGGGCGCCGAGTGAAAAACTGTTTTTT
CATRGAPSEKLFF
>NA|TRBJ2-5|TRBD2|TRBV11-2
TGTGCCAGCAGCTTCGACGGGGGGGCTAAAGAGACCCAGTACTTC
CASSFDGGAKETQYF
>NA|TRBJ1-2|TRBD1|TRBV19
TGTGCCAGTAGTCCAACAGGGGCCCGTTCTGGCTACACCTTC
CASSPTGARSGYTF
>NA|TRBJ1-4|NA|TRBV2
TGTGCCAGCAGTGAACTGACAGTTAATGAAAAACTGTTTTTT
CASSELTVNEKLFF
>NA|TRBJ2-5|TRBD1|TRBV6-5
TGTGCCAGCAGGAAGGACAGGGGCCAAGAGACCCAGTACTTC
CASRKDRGQETQYF
>few|TRBJ2-5|TRBD2|TRBV19
TGTGCCAGTAGTCCGTGGACTAGCGGGGGGCAAGAGACCCAGTACTTC
CASSPWTSGGQETQYF
>NA|TRBJ2-1|NA|TRBV3-1/TRBV3-2
TGTGCCAGCAGCCAAGCTTACTATGAGCAGTTCTTC
CASSQAYYEQFF
>few|TRBJ1-2|NA|TRBV3-1/TRBV3-2
TGTGCCAGCAGCCAACCCCTGGGGGGAGAGGGTGGCTACACCTTC
CASSQPLGGEGGYTF
>NA|TRBJ1-2|TRBD1|TRBV5-1
TGCGCCAGCAGCTTGGGAGGTCGGCAGGGGGCTGCCTACACCTTC
CASSLGGRQGAAYTF
>NA|TRBJ1-2|NA|TRBV5-4
TGTGCCAGCAGCTTGGCCGGCGGGTTGGGCTACACCTTC
CASSLAGGLGYTF
>NA|TRBJ2-3|TRBD2|TRBV7-2
TGTGCCAGCAGCACCCGACTAGCGGGAGTAGATACGCAGTATTTT
CASSTRLAGVDTQYF
>NA|TRBJ2-6|NA|TRBV9
TGTGCCAGCAGCGTAGAAGGGGCTGGGGCCAACGTCCTGACTTTC
CASSVEGAGANVLTF
>NA|TRBJ1-1|NA|TRBV10-3
TGTGCCATCAGTGAGTCGTCCCGGTACACTGAAGCTTTCTTT
CAISESSRYTEAFF
>NA|TRBJ2-2|NA|TRBV19
TGTGCCAGTAGTATAATAGGAGGGGCTCGGACCGGGGAGCTGTTTTTT
CASSIIGGARTGELFF
>NA|TRBJ2-2|TRBD2|TRBV3-1/TRBV3-2
TGTGCCAGCAGCCCGGGACTAGCGGGGGGGCCCACCGGGGAGCTGTTTTTT
CASSPGLAGGPTGELFF
>NA|TRBJ2-5|NA|TRBV10-3
TGTGCCACCAGAGGGGGTTCAGAGACCCAGTACTTC
CATRGGSETQYF
>NA|TRBJ1-6|NA|TRBV3-1/TRBV3-2
TGTGCCACCAGGGTTGGCAATTCACCCCTCCACTTT
CATRVGNSPLHF
>NA|TRBJ1-3|TRBD1|TRBV15
TGTGCCACCAGCGGAGGACAGGGGGCTGGAAACACCATATATTTT
CATSGGQGAGNTIYF
>once|TRBJ1-5|TRBD1|TRBV19
TGTGCCAGTAGCCGAGGACAGGGGTTTAGTCAGCCCCAGCATTTT
CASSRGQGFSQPQHF
>NA|TRBJ2-3|TRBD2|TRBV19
TGTGCCAGTAGTACAGGGACTAGCGGGAACCCAGATACGCAGTATTTT
CASSTGTSGNPDTQYF